The 21 T cell receptor beta chains presented below share a single source sample, sequenced in a study of neurological immune-mediated disorders. A single record per CDR3 protein comes from TCRdb applying MiXCR to the 5' RACE reads. The table shows approximately 50,000 distinct CDR3 sequences, with over 9% occurring only once. The sequencing input was PBMCs. All receptors derive from a man aged 65 to 85 with HTLV-1-associated myelopathy (HAM/TSP).

Many counts were recorded for this clonotype. The genes are TRBV7-9 and TRBJ1-2; D call uncertain. The CDR3 sequence is 11 residues long. Between the trimmed V and J ends, which lost 1 base and 13 bases, there was a span of 10 bases. Germline CDR1 is SEHNR and CDR2 is FQNEAQ (reference sequence). CDR3 residues: CASSLGQLSTF. For the CDR3, the DNA is TGTGCCAGCAGCTTAGGTCAGCTGTCCACCTTC.

This clonotype was picked up many times. This chain links TRBV15 with TRBJ2-6; D perhaps matches TRBD1 (6 bases). V lost 0 bases and J 4 bases, leaving 10 bases between the germline ends. This CDR3 region has 16 residues. Germline values: CDR1 LNHNV, CDR2 YYDKDF (reference sequence). The CDR3 reads CATSRDRGSGANVLTF. CDR3 nucleotide sequence: TGTGCCACCAGCAGAGATAGGGGGTCCGGGGCCAACGTCCTGACTTTC.

The sample holds many counts of this clonotype. The chain is built from TRBV10-3 and TRBJ2-1; 9 bases are shared with TRBD2. This CDR3 is 16 amino acids long. The J segment lost 6 bases and the V segment lost 2 bases, leaving 8 bases of the junction unmatched. The germline gives CDR1 ENHRY, CDR2 SYGVKD. Here the CDR3 DNA reads TGTGCCATCAGTGAGCCCTTAGCGGGAGTTGGCAATGAGCAGTTCTTC. Amino acid sequence: CAISEPLAGVGNEQFF.

This clonotype was seen at least ten times. The rearrangement uses TRBV5-1 and TRBJ1-2; tentative D call: TRBD1 (6 bases). The length of the CDR3 is 14 residues. CDR1 SGHRS and CDR2 YFSETQ come from the germline V gene. V lost 6 bases to trimming and J lost 0 bases, with 12 bases between them. The CDR3 sequence: CASNPTGANYGYTF. CDR3 coding DNA: TGCGCCAGCAATCCGACAGGAGCTAACTATGGCTACACCTTC.

This clonotype was detected many times. CDR3 residues: CASSPLSPGELFF. DNA for the CDR3: TGTGCCAGCAGCCCTCTCTCCCCCGGGGAGCTGTTTTTT. The chain uses TRBV12-3 or TRBV12-4 and TRBJ2-2; unclear D gene. V was trimmed by 6 bases and J by 6 bases, leaving 11 bases between them. The CDR3 covers 13 residues.

This clonotype was counted many times. V gene TRBV5-1 combines with J gene TRBJ2-5; D is tentatively TRBD1 or TRBD2 (5 bases each). This CDR3 region has 15 residues. Trimming pared 4 bases from V and 4 bases from J, leaving 17 bases between. CDR1 SGHRS and CDR2 YFSETQ come from the germline V gene. This chain's CDR3 is CASSPGRDAAETQYF. In nucleotides, the CDR3 is TGCGCCAGCAGCCCGGGTAGGGACGCGGCAGAGACCCAGTACTTC.

This clonotype was seen repeatedly, ten times or more. The CDR3 bases are TGTGCCAGCAGTTTCGGGACAGGCGGCTACACCTTC. Translated, it gives CASSFGTGGYTF. The chain joins TRBV28 to TRBJ1-2; TRBD1 aligns across 8 bases. Germline CDR1 and CDR2: MDHEN and SYDVKM. The CDR3 has 12 amino acids. Trimming at V came to 3 bases and at J to 8 bases, leaving 2 bases not matched to a gene.

There are many counts of this clonotype. The gene calls are TRBV9 and TRBJ1-1; D remains unclear. Trimming shortened V by 3 bases and J by 7 bases, and 19 bases separated the two germline ends. Germline V gene sequence: CDR1 SGDLS, CDR2 YYNGEE. The CDR3 loop spans 15 amino acids. CDR3 DNA sequence: TGTGCCAGCAGCGCCGGCTCCGAGTATAGAATTGAAGCTTTCTTT. Translating gives CASSAGSEYRIEAFF.

This clonotype was counted many times. The chain uses TRBV5-1 and TRBJ2-3; 10 bases are a match to TRBD2. V lost 4 bases, J lost 4 bases, and 3 bases stayed unmatched. This CDR3 has 14 residues. Germline CDR1 reads SGHRS; CDR2 reads YFSETQ. In DNA, the CDR3 is TGCGCCAGCAGCAGAACTAGCGGGGCAGATACGCAGTATTTT. Encoded protein: CASSRTSGADTQYF. The entire variable domain, with the rest obtained from reference TRBV5-1 and TRBJ2-3, is as follows: KAGVTQTPRYLIKTRGQQVTLSCSPISGHRSVSWYQQTPGQGLQFLFEYFSETQRNKGNFPGRFSGRQFSNSRSEMNVSTLELGDSALYLCASSRTSGADTQYFGPGTRLTVL.

This clonotype appeared many times. This chain joins TRBV7-9 and TRBJ2-3; TRBD2 agrees at 14 bases. Germline CDR1 SEHNR, CDR2 FQNEAQ (reference sequence). Losses at the gene ends were 5 bases for V and 2 bases for J; bases not matched to a gene: 3. This CDR3 is 16 amino acids long. As DNA, the CDR3 is TGTGCCAGCAGCGGGACTAGCGGGAGTATCACAGATACGCAGTATTTT. Amino acids: CASSGTSGSITDTQYF.

This clonotype was counted at least ten times. V is TRBV20-1 and J is TRBJ2-7; 10 bases are a match to TRBD2. The CDR3 extends over 13 amino acids. Germline CDR1 reads DFQATT; CDR2 reads SNEGSKA (reference sequence). V shed 6 bases and J 4 bases; nucleotides not matched to a gene: 6. As DNA, the CDR3 is TGCAGTGCGGAGGGGACTAGCGAGTACGAGCAGTACTTC. Translation: CSAEGTSEYEQYF.

Concerning this clonotype itself: One base away lies a much larger clone, so this may be a sequencing read error. V usage is TRBV20-1 and J usage is TRBJ2-5; D ambiguous. This CDR3 contains 15 residues. Per the germline V gene, CDR1 is DFQATT and CDR2 is SNEGSKA (reference sequence). Here the CDR3 reads CIARDQNAYQETQYF. CDR3 DNA sequence: TGCATTGCTAGAGACCAGAATGCGTACCAAGAGACCCAGTACTTC.

The sample holds many counts of this clonotype. The CDR3 region is CASSLAGITDTQYF. In nucleotides, the CDR3 is TGTGCCAGCAGTCTAGCGGGAATTACAGATACGCAGTATTTT. The chain uses TRBV6-6 and TRBJ2-3; 9 bases fit TRBD2. The length of the CDR3 is 14 residues. Germline CDR1 and CDR2: MNHNY and SVGAGI (reference sequence). The V and J ends lost 5 bases and 3 bases, in that order; junction bases with no gene match: 3.

This clonotype has a count of ten or more. The chain has TRBV7-9 and TRBJ2-3; no definite D call. Germline lookup yields CDR1 SEHNR and CDR2 FQNEAQ (reference sequence). With 11 bases removed from V and 4 bases from J, the gap between germline ends came to 7 bases. The CDR3 is 10 residues long. For the CDR3, the DNA is TGTGCCCTCGAAGCAGATACGCAGTATTTT. Its translation is CALEADTQYF.

At least ten counts were recorded for this clonotype. The chain links TRBV18 to TRBJ1-4, with unresolved D. The CDR3 has 13 residues. Trimming left V 2 bases short and J 3 bases short, with 4 bases between. Germline V CDR1 and CDR2: KGHSH, LQKENI. This CDR3 is CASSPGANEKLFF. The CDR3, as DNA: TGTGCCAGCTCACCAGGGGCTAATGAAAAACTGTTTTTT.

This clonotype was seen many times. CDR3 nucleotide sequence: TGTGCCAGCAGCCCAGCGGGAGTCGCCGAGCAGTACTTC. Protein sequence: CASSPAGVAEQYF. The rearrangement joins TRBV9 to TRBJ2-7, with 8 bases that match TRBD2. This CDR3 has 13 amino acids. The V gene's germline CDR1 is SGDLS and CDR2 YYNGEE. V dropped 4 bases and J dropped 6; count of bases not matched to a gene: 6.

This clonotype was observed at least ten times. The chain uses TRBV5-5 and TRBJ2-3; 7 bases are shared with TRBD2. The length of the CDR3 is 16 residues. The germline CDR1 and CDR2 sequences are SGHKS and YYEKEE (reference sequence). With 4 bases clipped from V and 0 bases from J, the junction kept 8 bases outside the gene matches. Here the CDR3 DNA reads TGTGCCAGCAGCGCGACTAGCAGGGAGAGCACAGATACGCAGTATTTT. Amino acid sequence: CASSATSRESTDTQYF.

The chain combines TRBV7-2 with TRBJ2-1; unclear D gene. The CDR3 extends over 12 amino acids. The V gene's germline CDR1 is SGHTA and CDR2 FQGNSA. Trimming shortened V by 5 bases and J by 5 bases, and 7 bases separated the two germline ends. CDR3 DNA: TGTGCCAGCAGCCCCCCGAACAATGAGCAGTTCTTC. Translation: CASSPPNNEQFF.

This clonotype occurred many times. The chain combines TRBV9 with TRBJ2-1, with 11 nucleotides matching TRBD1. Trimming cost V 0 bases and J 5 bases; bases outside gene matches: 4. The CDR3 loop spans 16 amino acids. Germline CDR1 is SGDLS and CDR2 is YYNGEE. DNA of the CDR3: TGTGCCAGCAGCGTAGTTTGGACAGGGGGCAACAATGAGCAGTTCTTC. This gives the protein CASSVVWTGGNNEQFF.

This clonotype showed up many times. This chain links TRBV4-3 with TRBJ2-3, with 8 bases that match TRBD2. Looked up from germline, CDR1 is LGHNA and CDR2 is YSLEER. The CDR3 has 16 amino acids. Unmatched junction bases numbered 3, after V lost 0 bases and J lost 1 base. This chain's CDR3 is CASSQDPREGTDTQYF. The CDR3 region has the DNA TGCGCCAGCAGCCAAGATCCGCGGGAGGGCACAGATACGCAGTATTTT.

This clonotype is labeled as medium-sized. This chain joins TRBV29-1 and TRBJ2-2; the D is unclear. The CDR3 contains 13 residues. Germline V CDR1 and CDR2: SQVTM, ANQGSEA. Trimming shortened V by 7 bases and J by 0 bases, and 9 bases separated the two germline ends. CDR3 loop: CSAPDPNTGELFF. CDR3 in DNA: TGCAGCGCCCCGGACCCGAACACCGGGGAGCTGTTTTTT.